These T cell receptor beta chains were read from a single sample in a study of response to subunit inactivated influenza vaccine. TCRdb reprocessed the RT-PCR reads via MiXCR and lists one record per CDR3 protein. The repertoire holds 650,000 or so distinct CDR3 sequences, 14% seen once, with 6% to 9.5% in the top ten. This material consisted of PBMCs from blood, taken 14 to 15 days before vaccination. The origin of the receptors is a man aged 50 or older who received an inactivated influenza vaccine. Both conserved end residues are part of each CDR3. The D gene is left open where the match is weak. Rows may omit the clone size; those that give it use once, few, many or a size class.

V gene,clone size,D gene,J gene,CDR3 DNA,CDR3 protein
TRBV2,few,TRBD1,TRBJ2-4,TGTGCCAGCAGTGCCACGGGACAGGGGTTTGGAGGAAACATTCAGTACTTC,CASSATGQGFGGNIQYF
TRBV7-9,NA,NA,TRBJ1-1,TGTGCCAGCAGCCCCTGGGGGGCCAGTCTAACTGAAGCTTTCTTT,CASSPWGASLTEAFF
TRBV2,NA,NA,TRBJ2-3,TGTGCCAGCAAGGGGAGTTTCCCGCCAGATACGCAGTATTTT,CASKGSFPPDTQYF
TRBV3-1,few,TRBD2,TRBJ2-1,TGTGCCAGCAGCCTGACTAGCTCTTCAGTTGGGCAGTTCTTC,CASSLTSSSVGQFF
TRBV15,once,NA,TRBJ2-5,TGTGCCACCAGTACCCAAGGACGGAACCAAGAGACCCAGTACTTC,CATSTQGRNQETQYF
TRBV11-2,NA,TRBD1,TRBJ2-5,TGTGCCAGCAGCCTCCGTGGGACAGGGGCTAGATTCCAACAAGAGACCCAGTACTTC,CASSLRGTGARFQQETQYF
TRBV9,many,NA,TRBJ2-5,TGTGCCAGCAGCGCCCACGGGACACCTCAAGAGACCCAGTACTTC,CASSAHGTPQETQYF
TRBV3-1,NA,NA,TRBJ2-5,TGTGCCAGCAGCCTACCAGGCACAGAGACCCAGTACTTC,CASSLPGTETQYF
TRBV9,NA,TRBD1,TRBJ2-7,TGTGCCAGCAGCGTAGCAGGGGGAGCATTCAACGAGCAGTACTTC,CASSVAGGAFNEQYF
TRBV19,few,TRBD1,TRBJ2-7,TGTGCCAAAAGGACAGGCTCCTACGAGCAGTACTTC,CAKRTGSYEQYF